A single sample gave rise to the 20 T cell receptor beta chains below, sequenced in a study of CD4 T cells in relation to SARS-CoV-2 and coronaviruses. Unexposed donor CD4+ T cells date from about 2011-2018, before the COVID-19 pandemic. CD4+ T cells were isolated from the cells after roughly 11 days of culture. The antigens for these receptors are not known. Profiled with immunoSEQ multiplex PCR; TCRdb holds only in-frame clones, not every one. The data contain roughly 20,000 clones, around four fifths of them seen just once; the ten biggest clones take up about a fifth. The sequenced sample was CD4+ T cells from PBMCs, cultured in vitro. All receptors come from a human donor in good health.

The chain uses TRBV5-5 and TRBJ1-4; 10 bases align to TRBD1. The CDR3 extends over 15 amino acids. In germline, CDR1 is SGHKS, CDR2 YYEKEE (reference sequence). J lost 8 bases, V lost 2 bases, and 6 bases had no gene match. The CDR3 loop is CASSFLGQGSEKLFF. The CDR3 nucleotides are TGTGCCAGCAGCTTTCTGGGACAGGGGAGCGAAAAACTGTTTTTT.

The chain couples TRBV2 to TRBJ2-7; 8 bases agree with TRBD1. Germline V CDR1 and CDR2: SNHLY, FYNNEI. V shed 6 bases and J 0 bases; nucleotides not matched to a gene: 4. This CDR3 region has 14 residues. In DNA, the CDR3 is TGTGCCAGCAGAACGACAGGGGTCTCCTACGAGCAGTACTTC. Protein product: CASRTTGVSYEQYF. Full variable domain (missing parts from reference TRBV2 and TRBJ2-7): EPEVTQTPSHQVTQMGQEVILRCVPISNHLYFYWYRQILGQKVEFLVSFYNNEISEKSEIFDDQFSVERPDGSNFTLKIRSTKLEDSAMYFCASRTTGVSYEQYFGPGTRLTVT.

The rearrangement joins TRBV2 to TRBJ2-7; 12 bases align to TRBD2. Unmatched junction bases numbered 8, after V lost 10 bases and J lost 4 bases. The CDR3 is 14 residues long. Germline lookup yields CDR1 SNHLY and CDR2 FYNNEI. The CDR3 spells CATKGLAGFYEQYF. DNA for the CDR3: TGTGCCACCAAGGGACTAGCGGGTTTTTACGAGCAGTACTTC.

The CDR3 protein is CASSLLGTSSYNEQFF. The CDR3 DNA reads as TGTGCCAGCAGCTTACTTGGGACTAGCAGCTACAATGAGCAGTTCTTC. The chain links TRBV7-3 to TRBJ2-1; 9 bases line up with TRBD2. This CDR3 has 16 amino acids. The germline V gene encodes CDR1 SGHTA and CDR2 FQGTGA. The J segment lost 3 bases and the V segment lost 2 bases, leaving 5 bases of the junction unmatched.

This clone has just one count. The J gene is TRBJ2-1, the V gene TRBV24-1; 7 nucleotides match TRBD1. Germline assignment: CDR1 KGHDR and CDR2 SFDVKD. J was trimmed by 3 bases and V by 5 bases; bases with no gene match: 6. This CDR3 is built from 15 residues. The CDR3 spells CATSGGGAGYNEQFF. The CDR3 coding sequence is TGTGCCACCAGTGGAGGGGGCGCGGGCTACAATGAGCAGTTCTTC.

The CDR3 loop reads CASSQDDRPSNIQYF. The CDR3, as DNA: TGTGCCAGCAGCCAAGATGACAGGCCTAGCAACATTCAGTACTTC. This rearrangement joins TRBV3-1 (or the pseudogene TRBV3-2) to TRBJ2-4; perhaps TRBD1 as D (6 bases). CDR1 is LGHDT and CDR2 is YNNKEL in the germline V gene (reference sequence). The length of the CDR3 is 15 residues. Trimming cost V 0 bases and J 7 bases, with 13 bases left between them.

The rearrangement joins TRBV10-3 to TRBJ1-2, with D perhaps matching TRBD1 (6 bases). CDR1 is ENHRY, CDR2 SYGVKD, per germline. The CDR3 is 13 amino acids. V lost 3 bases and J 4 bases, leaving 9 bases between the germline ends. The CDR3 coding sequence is TGTGCCATCAGTGATGGACAGCTCTATGGCTACACCTTC. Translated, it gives CAISDGQLYGYTF.

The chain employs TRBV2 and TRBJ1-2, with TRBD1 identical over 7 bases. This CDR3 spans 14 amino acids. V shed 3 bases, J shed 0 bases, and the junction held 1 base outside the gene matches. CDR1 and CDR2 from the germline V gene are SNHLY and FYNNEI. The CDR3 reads CASSDQGANYGYTF. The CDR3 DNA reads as TGTGCCAGCAGTGACCAGGGGGCTAACTATGGCTACACCTTC.

The CDR3 DNA reads as TGTGCCAGCTCACCACCGGGAGAAATAACAGATACGCAGTATTTT. It codes for CASSPPGEITDTQYF. This chain joins TRBV18 and TRBJ2-3; a possible D gene is TRBD2 (5 bases). Germline values: CDR1 KGHSH, CDR2 LQKENI. The ends were cut back, 0 bases at V and 3 bases at J, with 10 bases in the middle. This CDR3 contains 15 residues.

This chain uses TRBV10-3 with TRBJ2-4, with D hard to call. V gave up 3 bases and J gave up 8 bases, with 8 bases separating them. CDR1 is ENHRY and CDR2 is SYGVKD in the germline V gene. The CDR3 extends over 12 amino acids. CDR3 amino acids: CAISDERDIQYF. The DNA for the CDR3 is TGTGCCATCAGTGACGAAAGGGACATTCAGTACTTC.

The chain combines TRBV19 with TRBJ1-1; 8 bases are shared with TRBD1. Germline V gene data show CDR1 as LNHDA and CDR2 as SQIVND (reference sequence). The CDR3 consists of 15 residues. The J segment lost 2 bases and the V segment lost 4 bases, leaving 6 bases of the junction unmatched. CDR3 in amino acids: CASSKPDRGNTEAFF. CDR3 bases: TGTGCCAGTAGTAAACCCGACAGGGGCAACACTGAAGCTTTCTTT.

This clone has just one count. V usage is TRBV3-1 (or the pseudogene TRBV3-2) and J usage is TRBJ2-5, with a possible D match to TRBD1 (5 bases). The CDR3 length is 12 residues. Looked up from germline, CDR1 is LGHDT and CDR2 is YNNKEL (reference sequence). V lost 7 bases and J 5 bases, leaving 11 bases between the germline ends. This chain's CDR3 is CASTISGETQYF. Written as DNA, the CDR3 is TGTGCCAGCACCATATCAGGGGAGACCCAGTACTTC.

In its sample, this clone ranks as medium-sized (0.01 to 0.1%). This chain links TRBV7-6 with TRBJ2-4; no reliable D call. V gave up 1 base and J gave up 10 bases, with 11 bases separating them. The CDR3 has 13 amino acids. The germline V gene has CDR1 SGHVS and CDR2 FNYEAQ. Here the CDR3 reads CASSLGDKWIQYF. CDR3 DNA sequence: TGTGCCAGCAGCTTAGGGGATAAATGGATTCAGTACTTC.

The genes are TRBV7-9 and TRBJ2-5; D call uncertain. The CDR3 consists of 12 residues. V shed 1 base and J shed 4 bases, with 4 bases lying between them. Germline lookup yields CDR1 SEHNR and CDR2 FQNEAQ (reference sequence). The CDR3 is CASSLVGETQYF. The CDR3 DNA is TGTGCCAGCAGCTTAGTCGGAGAGACCCAGTACTTC.

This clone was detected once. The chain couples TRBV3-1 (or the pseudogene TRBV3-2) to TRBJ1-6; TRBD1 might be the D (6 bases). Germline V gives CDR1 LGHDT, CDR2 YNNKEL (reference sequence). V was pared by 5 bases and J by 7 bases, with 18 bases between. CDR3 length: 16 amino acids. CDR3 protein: CASSETGSLGNSPLHF. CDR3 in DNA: TGTGCCAGCAGCGAAACAGGGTCGTTGGGGAATTCACCCCTCCACTTT.

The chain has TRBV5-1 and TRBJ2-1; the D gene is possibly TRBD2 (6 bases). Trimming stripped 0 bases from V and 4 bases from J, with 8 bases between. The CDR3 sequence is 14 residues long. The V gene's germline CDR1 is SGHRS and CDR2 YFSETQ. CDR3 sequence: CASSLGGEYNEQFF. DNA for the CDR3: TGCGCCAGCAGCTTGGGCGGGGAGTACAATGAGCAGTTCTTC.

Here the CDR3 reads CASSGRLAGVGEQYF. The CDR3 nucleotides read TGTGCCAGCAGTGGAAGACTAGCGGGAGTAGGCGAGCAGTACTTC. The rearrangement uses TRBV2 and TRBJ2-7, with 12 bases aligning to TRBD2. The CDR3 covers 15 residues. Germline CDR1 is SNHLY and CDR2 is FYNNEI. The V gene end was trimmed by 4 bases and the J gene end by 6 bases; junction bases not matched to a gene: 7.

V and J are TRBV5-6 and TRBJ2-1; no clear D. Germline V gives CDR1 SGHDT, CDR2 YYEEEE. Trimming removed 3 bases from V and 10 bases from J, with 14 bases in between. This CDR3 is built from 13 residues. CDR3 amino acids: CASSWGNSGEQFF. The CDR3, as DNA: TGTGCCAGCAGCTGGGGAAACTCCGGGGAGCAGTTCTTC.

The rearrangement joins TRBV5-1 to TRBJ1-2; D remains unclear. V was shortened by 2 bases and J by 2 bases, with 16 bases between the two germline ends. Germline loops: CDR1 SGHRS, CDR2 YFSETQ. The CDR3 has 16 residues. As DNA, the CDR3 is TGCGCCAGCAGCTTTGTATCGGCACCTGAAAACTATGGCTACACCTTC. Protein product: CASSFVSAPENYGYTF.

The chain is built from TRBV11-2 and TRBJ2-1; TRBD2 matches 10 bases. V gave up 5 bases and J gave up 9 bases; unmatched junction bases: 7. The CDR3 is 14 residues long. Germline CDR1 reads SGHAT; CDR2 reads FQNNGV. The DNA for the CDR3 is TGTGCCAGCAGCCGAATAGCGGGAGGAGGTGAGCAGTTCTTC. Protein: CASSRIAGGGEQFF.